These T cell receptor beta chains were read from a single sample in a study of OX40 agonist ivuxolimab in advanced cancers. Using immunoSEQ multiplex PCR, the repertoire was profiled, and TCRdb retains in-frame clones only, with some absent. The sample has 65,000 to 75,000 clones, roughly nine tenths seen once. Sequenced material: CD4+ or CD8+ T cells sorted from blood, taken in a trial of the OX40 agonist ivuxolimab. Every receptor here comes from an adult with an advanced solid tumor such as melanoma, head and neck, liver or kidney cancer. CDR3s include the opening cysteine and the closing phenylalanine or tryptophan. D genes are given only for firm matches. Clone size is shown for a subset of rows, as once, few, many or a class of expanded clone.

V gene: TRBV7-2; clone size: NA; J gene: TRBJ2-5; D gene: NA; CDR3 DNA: TGTGCCAGCAGCTCCACCTGGACAGCCTCAGGGGGGGAGACCCAGTACTTC; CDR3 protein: CASSSTWTASGGETQYF
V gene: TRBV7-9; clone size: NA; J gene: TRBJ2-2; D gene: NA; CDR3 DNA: TGTGCCAGCAGCTTTGAGGCCGGGGAGCTGTTTTTT; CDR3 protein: CASSFEAGELFF
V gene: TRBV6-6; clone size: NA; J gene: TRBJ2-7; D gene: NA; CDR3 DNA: TGTGCCAGCAGTTACCTGTTCTCCTACGAGCAGTACTTC; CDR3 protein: CASSYLFSYEQYF
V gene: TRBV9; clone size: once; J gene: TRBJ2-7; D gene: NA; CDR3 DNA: TGTGCCAGCAGCGTTACTCCGGGGGACTCGAGCGCGCAGTACTTC; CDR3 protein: CASSVTPGDSSAQYF
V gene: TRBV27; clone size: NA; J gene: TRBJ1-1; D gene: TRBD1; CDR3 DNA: TGTGCCAGCAGTTCACAGGGGAGGAACACTGAAGCCTTCTTT; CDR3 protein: CASSSQGRNTEAFF
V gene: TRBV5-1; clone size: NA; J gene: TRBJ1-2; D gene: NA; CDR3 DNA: TGCGCCAGCAGCGGGGACACGGGATCTGTTGGCTACACCTTC; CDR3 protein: CASSGDTGSVGYTF
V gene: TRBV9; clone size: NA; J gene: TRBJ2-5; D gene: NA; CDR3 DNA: TGTGCCAGCAGCGTAGAACCGCTCCAAGAGACCCAGTACTTC; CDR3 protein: CASSVEPLQETQYF
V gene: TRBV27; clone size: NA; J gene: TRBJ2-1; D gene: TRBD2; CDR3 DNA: TGTGCCAGCAGTTCAACTAGCGGGAGGATCCACAATGAGCAGTTCTTC; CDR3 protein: CASSSTSGRIHNEQFF
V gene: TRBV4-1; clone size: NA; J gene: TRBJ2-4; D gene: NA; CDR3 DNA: TGCGCCAGCAGCCTTTCGACGGGGGACATTCAGTACTTC; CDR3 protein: CASSLSTGDIQYF
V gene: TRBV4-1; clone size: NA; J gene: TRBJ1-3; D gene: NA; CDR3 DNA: TGCGCCAGCAGCCAAGTGCAGTCGTCTGGAAACACCATATATTTT; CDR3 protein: CASSQVQSSGNTIYF
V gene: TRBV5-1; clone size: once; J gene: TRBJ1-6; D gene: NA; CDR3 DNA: TGCGCCAGCAGCTTGTTGTCAGAAGATAATTCACCCCTCCACTTT; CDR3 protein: CASSLLSEDNSPLHF
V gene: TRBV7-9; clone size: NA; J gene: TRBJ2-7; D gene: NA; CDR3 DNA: TGTGCCAGCAGCTTAGCCAGGGACTCCTACGAGCAGTACTTC; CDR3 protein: CASSLARDSYEQYF
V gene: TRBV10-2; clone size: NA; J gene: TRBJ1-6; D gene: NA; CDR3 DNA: TGCGCCAGCAGCCCCCGACTGGGAAGCTCCTATAATTCACCCCTCCACTTT; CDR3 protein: CASSPRLGSSYNSPLHF
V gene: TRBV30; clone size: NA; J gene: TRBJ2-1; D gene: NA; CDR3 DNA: TGTGCCTGGAGCCTCCCACTTACAGGGTATGAGCAGTTCTTC; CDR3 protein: CAWSLPLTGYEQFF
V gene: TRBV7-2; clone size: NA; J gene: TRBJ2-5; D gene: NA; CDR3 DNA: TGTGCCAGCAGCCCAATTAGGGGACCAGAGACCCAGTACTTC; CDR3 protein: CASSPIRGPETQYF
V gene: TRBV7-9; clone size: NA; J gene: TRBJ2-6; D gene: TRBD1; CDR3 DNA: TGTGCCAGCAGCGATTGGACAGGCCCTAACGTCCTGACTTTC; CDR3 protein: CASSDWTGPNVLTF
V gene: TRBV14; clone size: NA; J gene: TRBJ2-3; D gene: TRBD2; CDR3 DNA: TGTGCCAGCAGCCAATTGAGCGGGATTAGCACAGATACGCAGTATTTT; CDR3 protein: CASSQLSGISTDTQYF
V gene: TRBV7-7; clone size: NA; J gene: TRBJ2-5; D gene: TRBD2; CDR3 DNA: TGTGCCAGCAGCCGGGGACTAGCGGGAGGTGGGGAGACCCAGTACTTC; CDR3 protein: CASSRGLAGGGETQYF
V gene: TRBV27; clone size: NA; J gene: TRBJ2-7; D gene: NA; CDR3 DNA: TGTGCCAGCAGGCGACAGGGACCGGAGGGGTCCTACGAGCAGTACTTC; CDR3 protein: CASRRQGPEGSYEQYF
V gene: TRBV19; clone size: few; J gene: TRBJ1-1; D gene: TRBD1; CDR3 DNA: TGTGCCAGTAGTTCTAACAGGGGGAGCTATGAAGCTTTCTTT; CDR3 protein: CASSSNRGSYEAFF
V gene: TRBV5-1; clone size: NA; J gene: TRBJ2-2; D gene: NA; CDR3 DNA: TGCGCCAGCAGCTTCGACGTTTTTTCGGGCACCGGGGAGCTGTTTTTT; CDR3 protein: CASSFDVFSGTGELFF
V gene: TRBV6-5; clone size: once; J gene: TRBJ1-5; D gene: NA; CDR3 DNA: TGTGCCAGCATGATCCCAAATCAGCCCCAGCATTTT; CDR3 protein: CASMIPNQPQHF
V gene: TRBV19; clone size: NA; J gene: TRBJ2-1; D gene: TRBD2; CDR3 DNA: TGTGCCAGTAGTAGTAGCGGGAGGTCCTACAATGAGCAGTTCTTC; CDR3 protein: CASSSSGRSYNEQFF
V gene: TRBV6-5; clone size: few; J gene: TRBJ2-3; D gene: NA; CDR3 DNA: TGTGCCAGCCAACTGGGGGGAGTGGGAGATACGCAGTATTTT; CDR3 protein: CASQLGGVGDTQYF
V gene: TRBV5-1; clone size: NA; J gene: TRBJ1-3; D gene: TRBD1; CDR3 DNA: TGCGCCAGCAGCTTAACAGGGGCGGACTCTGGAAACACCATATATTTT; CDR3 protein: CASSLTGADSGNTIYF
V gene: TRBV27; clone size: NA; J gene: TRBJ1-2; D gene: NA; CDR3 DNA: TGTGCCAGCAGTTTTGGCCGGCAGGTTAACTATGGCTACACCTTC; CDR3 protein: CASSFGRQVNYGYTF
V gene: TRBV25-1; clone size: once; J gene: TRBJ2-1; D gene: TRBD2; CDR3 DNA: TGTGCCAGCGGTCGGAGACTAGCAGCCTACAATGAGCAGTTCTTC; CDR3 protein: CASGRRLAAYNEQFF
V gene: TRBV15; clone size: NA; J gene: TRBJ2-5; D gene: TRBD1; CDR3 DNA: TGTGCCACGCAGCGCACAGGGGGTGGAGAGACCCAGTACTTC; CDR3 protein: CATQRTGGGETQYF
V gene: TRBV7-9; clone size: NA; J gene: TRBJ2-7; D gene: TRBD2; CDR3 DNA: TGTGCCAGCAGCTTAAGAGGGGGACTAGACGACTCCTACGAGCAGTACTTC; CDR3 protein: CASSLRGGLDDSYEQYF
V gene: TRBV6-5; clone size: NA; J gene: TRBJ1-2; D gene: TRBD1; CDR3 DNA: TGTGCCAGCAGCGCGGGACAGGGGTATGGCTACACCTTC; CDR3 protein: CASSAGQGYGYTF
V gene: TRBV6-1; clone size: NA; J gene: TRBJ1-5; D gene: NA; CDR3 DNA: TGTGCCAGCAGTGAGGGCGGGAACAATCAGCCCCAGCATTTT; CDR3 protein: CASSEGGNNQPQHF
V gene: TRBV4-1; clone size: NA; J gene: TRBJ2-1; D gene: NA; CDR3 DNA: TGCGCCAGCAGCCAAGCGGGGGATTCCAATGAGCAGTTCTTC; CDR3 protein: CASSQAGDSNEQFF
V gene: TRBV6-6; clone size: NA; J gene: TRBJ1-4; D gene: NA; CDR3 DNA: TGTGCCAGCAGTTATGGGACTAGTAATGAAAAACTGTTTTTT; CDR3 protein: CASSYGTSNEKLFF
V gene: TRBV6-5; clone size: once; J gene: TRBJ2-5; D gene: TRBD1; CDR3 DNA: TGTGCCAGCAGTCGGGGACAGGGGAGGTCAGAGACCCAGTACTTC; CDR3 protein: CASSRGQGRSETQYF
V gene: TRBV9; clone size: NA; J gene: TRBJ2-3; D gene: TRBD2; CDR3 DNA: TGTGCCAGCAGCGGCGGACTAGCGGTATCTTCCGATACGCAGTATTTT; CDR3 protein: CASSGGLAVSSDTQYF
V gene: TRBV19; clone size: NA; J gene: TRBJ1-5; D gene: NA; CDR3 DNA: TGTGCCAGTAGCCACGTCGGACAAGATTATCAGCCCCAGCATTTT; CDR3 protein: CASSHVGQDYQPQHF
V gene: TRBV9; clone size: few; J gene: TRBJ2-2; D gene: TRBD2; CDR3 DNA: TGTGCCAGCGCCCGCGGGGGGAGGGTCCGGACCGGGGAGCTGTTTTTT; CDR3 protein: CASARGGRVRTGELFF
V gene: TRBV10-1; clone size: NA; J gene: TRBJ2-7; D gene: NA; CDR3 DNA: TGCGCCAGCAGTGAGAGTCAGGGAAGCCGCGAGCAGTACTTC; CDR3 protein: CASSESQGSREQYF
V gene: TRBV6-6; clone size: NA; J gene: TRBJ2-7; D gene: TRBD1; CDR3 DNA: TGTGCCAGCAGTTACCGACAGGGAAGGAGCGAGCAGTACTTC; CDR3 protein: CASSYRQGRSEQYF
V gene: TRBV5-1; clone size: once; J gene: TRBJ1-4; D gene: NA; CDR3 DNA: TGCGCCAGCAGCTTGGAGGGGGGTAGTACCTCAACTAATGAAAAACTGTTTTTT; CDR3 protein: CASSLEGGSTSTNEKLFF
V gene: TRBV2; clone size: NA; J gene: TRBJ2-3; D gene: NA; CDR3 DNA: TGTGCCAGCAGTGCACCGCTAGCGCCAACCACAGATACGCAGTATTTT; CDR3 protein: CASSAPLAPTTDTQYF
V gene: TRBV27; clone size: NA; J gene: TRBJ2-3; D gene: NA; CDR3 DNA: TGTGCCAGCAGTCGTTCTCTTAGCACAGATACGCAGTATTTT; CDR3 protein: CASSRSLSTDTQYF
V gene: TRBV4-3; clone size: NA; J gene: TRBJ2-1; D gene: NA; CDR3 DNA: TGCGCCAGCAGCCAAGAGTCCGGGAGTGGTTACAATGAGCAGTTCTTC; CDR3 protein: CASSQESGSGYNEQFF
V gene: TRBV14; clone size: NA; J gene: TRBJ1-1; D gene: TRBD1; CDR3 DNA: TGTGCCAGCAGCCAAGATCAGGGGGGATTCACTGAAGCTTTCTTT; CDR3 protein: CASSQDQGGFTEAFF
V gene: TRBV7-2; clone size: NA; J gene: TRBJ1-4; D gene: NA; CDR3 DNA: TGTGCCAGCAGCGCTAGTTTGACTAATGAAAAACTGTTTTTT; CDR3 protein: CASSASLTNEKLFF
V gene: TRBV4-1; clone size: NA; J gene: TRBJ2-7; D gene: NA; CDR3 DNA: TGCGCCAGCAGCCACTATCCCTCCTTGCCGGGAGTGGATTTCTCCTACGAGCAGTACTTC; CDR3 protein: CASSHYPSLPGVDFSYEQYF